This paragraph covers one T cell receptor (beta chain) sequence. As yet, its antigen is unknown. This sample stems from a study of CD8 T cells in Susac syndrome. Study findings and constraints: It was acknowledged in the study that the number of individuals who were included in its TCR sequencing and HLA analysis was relatively small.

cDNA came from roughly 0.53 to 1 ug RNA primed by random hexamers. TCRdb redid the calling of the immunoSEQ multiplex PCR reads with MiXCR, one entry per CDR3 protein. The sample has about 200,000 distinct CDR3 sequences; 85% to 95% are singletons. From blood CD8+ and CD4+ T cells, the TCR beta chain was sequenced. The CDR3 contains 12 residues. The ends lost 6 bases at V and 7 bases at J; junction bases unmatched: 7. Germline CDR1 reads DFQATT; CDR2 reads SNEGSKA (reference sequence). Material for sequencing was CD4+ T cells from PBMCs. This chain joins TRBV20-1 and TRBJ1-2; 8 bases map to TRBD1. The TCR originated in a human donor with multiple sclerosis. CDR3 sequence reads: CSATQGARGYTF. The CDR3 nucleotides are TGCAGTGCAACCCAGGGGGCCCGTGGCTACACCTTC.